A single T cell receptor (beta chain) is shown here with its context. The target antigen is unknown. Germline V gene lookup returns CDR1 MDHEN and CDR2 SYDVKM. This CDR3 has 13 residues. V lost 3 bases and J 6 bases, leaving 11 bases between the germline ends. CD8 cells regarded as naive lacked CD45RO, were positively chosen for CCR7, and omitted terminally differentiated effector memory CD45RA+ cells. The donors, healthy adults who were HIV-negative, had experienced no recent acute infections or vaccinations. The data stem from a study of shared clonotypes between healthy human individuals. General study points: When naive CD4 clonotypes were compared across several donors, approximately 5% were shared. Researchers found naive subsets generally carried larger estimated richness than memory subsets.

This table comes from immunoSEQ multiplex PCR, and its TCRdb copy is limited to in-frame clones, with some not included. The table includes around 650,000 clones, roughly 96% detected once. This clonotype originated in a woman between 25 and 40 years old in good health. Source material: naive CD8+ T cells sorted from blood. The V gene is TRBV28, the J gene TRBJ1-2; D perhaps matches TRBD1 (5 bases). Here the CDR3 reads CASSFLQADGYTF. In nucleotides, the CDR3 is TGTGCCAGCAGTTTTTTACAGGCTGATGGCTACACCTTC.